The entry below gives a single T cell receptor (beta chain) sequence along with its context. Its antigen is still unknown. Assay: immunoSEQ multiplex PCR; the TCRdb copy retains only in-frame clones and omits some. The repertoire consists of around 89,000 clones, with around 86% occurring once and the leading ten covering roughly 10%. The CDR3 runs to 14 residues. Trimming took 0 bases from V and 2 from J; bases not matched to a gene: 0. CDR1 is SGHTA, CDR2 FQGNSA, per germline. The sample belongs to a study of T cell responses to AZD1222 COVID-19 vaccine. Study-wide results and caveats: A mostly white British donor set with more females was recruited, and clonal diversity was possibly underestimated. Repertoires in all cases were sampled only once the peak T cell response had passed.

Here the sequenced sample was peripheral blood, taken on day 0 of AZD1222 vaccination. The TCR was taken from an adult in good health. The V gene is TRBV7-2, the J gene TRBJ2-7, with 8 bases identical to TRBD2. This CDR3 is CASSLAGLAYEQYF. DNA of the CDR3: TGTGCCAGCAGCTTAGCGGGACTAGCCTACGAGCAGTACTTC.